The rows below give T cell receptor beta chains drawn from one sample of a study of cytomegalovirus exposure and HLA in healthy donors. TCRdb's table, derived via immunoSEQ multiplex PCR, lists solely in-frame clones and lacks some. The sample records under 110,000 clones, about 87% being singletons. Sequencing input: PBMCs. The receptors were sampled from a young woman in good health and CMV-seropositive. Both conserved end residues are part of each CDR3.

TRBV27	TRBJ1-5	CASKSGSYNQPQHF
TRBV29-1	TRBJ2-6	CSVAGTAKFSGANVLTF
TRBV28	TRBJ1-2	CASSLGRTVNYGYTF
TRBV7-6	TRBJ2-5	CASSFSVGVKETQYF
TRBV7-2	TRBJ2-5	CASRHRQVVETQYF
TRBV19	TRBJ2-2	CASSLQGAHTGELFF
TRBV18	TRBJ1-6	CASSLDRNSPLHF
TRBV7-8	TRBJ2-7	CASSLTGYETYEQYF
TRBV7-9	TRBJ2-4	CASSYGQSRNIQYF
TRBV4-3	TRBJ1-1	CASSQDLSEEKAFF
TRBV6-6	TRBJ1-5	CASSYNPRYSNQPQHF
TRBV14	TRBJ2-1	CASSQVRTGGNEQFF
TRBV18	TRBJ1-6	CASSPGTGYNSPLHF
TRBV7-2	TRBJ1-4	CASSPGGSGEKLFF
TRBV7-9	TRBJ1-2	CASSYPDRAKEGYGYTF
TRBV6-4	TRBJ2-3	CASSVGTSGTDTQYF
TRBV2	TRBJ2-1	CASSDLGGANYNEQFF
TRBV5-6	TRBJ2-7	CASSWGQGNYEQYF
TRBV7-9	TRBJ1-2	CASSLGGVYGYTF
TRBV11-2	TRBJ2-3	CASSFRGYGQGGSTDTQYF
TRBV6-5	TRBJ1-6	CASSQGTGGNSPLHF
TRBV6-5	TRBJ2-5	CASSFRGGQETQYF
TRBV4-3	TRBJ2-1	CASSPVDDTGGAHNEQFF
TRBV29-1	TRBJ1-2	CSVSGNYGYTF
TRBV6-5	TRBJ1-5	CASSDRANQPQHF
TRBV27	TRBJ2-3	CASKVAGMPDTQYF
TRBV7-9	TRBJ2-7	CASRGEGKTSYEQYF
TRBV6-1	TRBJ2-3	CASSEGQATDTQYF
TRBV9	TRBJ2-2	CASSVGAGIPGELFF
TRBV2	TRBJ1-1	CASNLVSSRRLKDTEAFF
TRBV11-3	TRBJ1-6	CASSFGYNSPLHF
TRBV5-4	TRBJ2-3	CASSLTVTDTQYF
TRBV7-9	TRBJ2-1	CASSSDRVSHNEQFF
TRBV2	TRBJ2-7	CASSVDSLSYEQYF
TRBV2	TRBJ2-3	CASHRDTTDTQYF
TRBV29-1	TRBJ1-2	CSVEERPGVDGYTF
TRBV28	TRBJ2-2	CASRLAGGALGRELFF
TRBV28	TRBJ1-5	CASSLFQGNQPQHF
TRBV7-9	TRBJ2-5	CASSSSGRGGETQYF
TRBV29-1	TRBJ1-2	CSGGPQEGYTF
TRBV9	TRBJ2-1	CASSPSLSSYNEQFF
TRBV28	TRBJ2-7	CASTLRTGTYSYEQYF
TRBV18	TRBJ2-7	CASSPNQGSLFEQYF
TRBV7-2	TRBJ2-5	CASRQAVSGGRETQYF
TRBV4-1	TRBJ2-7	CASSPGQLGGGGYEQYF
TRBV5-4	TRBJ2-5	CASSSGLAGGETQYF
TRBV5-1	TRBJ2-1	CASSLTTGTSYNEQFF
TRBV10-2	TRBJ1-2	CASREDYSGYTF
TRBV6-4	TRBJ1-2	CASSATGGYGYTF
TRBV28	TRBJ2-7	CASNTGSYEQYF
TRBV2	TRBJ1-2	CASSPMVKGGYGYTF
TRBV11-3	TRBJ1-1	CASSYRGTEAFF
TRBV11-2	TRBJ2-3	CASSLVSSGGADTQYF
TRBV19	TRBJ2-1	CASSTGGGQQYNEQFF